Listed below are T cell receptor beta chains from one sample, sequenced in a study of CD8+ T cells in alopecia areata. The protocol was immunoSEQ multiplex PCR, while the TCRdb copy is restricted to in-frame clones and leaves out a portion. The sample includes 200,000 to 250,000 clones, 64% of them seen just once. Specimen: CD4+ T cells sorted from blood, collected at week 4, from a patient treated with tofacitinib. The receptors come from a human donor with alopecia areata. CDR3s include the opening cysteine and the closing phenylalanine or tryptophan. D genes are given only for firm matches. Size is omitted from some rows. Given values are once, few, many or a class for expanded clones.

V gene	D gene	clone size	J gene	CDR3 DNA	CDR3 protein
TRBV18	TRBD1	NA	TRBJ1-2	TGTGCCAGCTCACCACAGGACAGGGGCGACTATGGCTACACCTTC	CASSPQDRGDYGYTF
TRBV6-5	NA	NA	TRBJ1-1	TGTGCCAGCAGTCTCTATGGGGGGATTAACACTGAAGCTTTCTTT	CASSLYGGINTEAFF
TRBV7-2	TRBD1	few	TRBJ2-6	TGTGCCAGCTCCCGGGACAGGGCGTCTGGGGCCAACGTCCTGACTTTC	CASSRDRASGANVLTF
TRBV10-3	TRBD2	NA	TRBJ2-5	TGTGCCTCGGGTAGCGGGGGCCGAAGTGGATGGGAGACCCAGTACTTC	CASGSGGRSGWETQYF
TRBV29-1	TRBD1	NA	TRBJ1-1	TGCAGCGTATGGACAGGATTGGCCACTGAAGCTTTCTTT	CSVWTGLATEAFF
TRBV7-9	NA	NA	TRBJ1-2	TGTGCCAGCAGCGTCCAGGGAGTTGGGGGCTACACCTTC	CASSVQGVGGYTF
TRBV5-4	TRBD1	NA	TRBJ2-7	TGTGCCAGCAGCCGGACAGGGTACGAGCAGTACTTC	CASSRTGYEQYF
TRBV5-1	NA	NA	TRBJ2-2	TGCGCCAGCAGCCCGGACCTGGGCCGAGTAAGAGGGGAGCTGTTTTTT	CASSPDLGRVRGELFF
TRBV4-1	TRBD2	NA	TRBJ2-3	TGCGCCAGCTCGTCGGGGGGGCACGGCACAGATACGCAGTATTTT	CASSSGGHGTDTQYF
TRBV10-3	NA	NA	TRBJ2-7	TGTGCCATCAACGGCAGCCCGTCCTACGAGCAGTACTTC	CAINGSPSYEQYF
TRBV29-1	NA	NA	TRBJ1-3	TGCAGCGTTGATCGGAGGCTCTCTGGAAACACCATATATTTT	CSVDRRLSGNTIYF
TRBV29-1	NA	NA	TRBJ1-1	TGCAGCGTTGAAGATGAGACACTTGAAGCTTTCTTT	CSVEDETLEAFF
TRBV29-1	NA	few	TRBJ2-6	TGCAGCGTGTTCGGTAGCTCTGGGGCCAACGTCCTGACTTTC	CSVFGSSGANVLTF
TRBV5-1	NA	NA	TRBJ2-3	TGCGCCAGCAGCTTGGGAGGGGGACTTAACACAGATACGCAGTATTTT	CASSLGGGLNTDTQYF
TRBV7-2	TRBD1	NA	TRBJ2-7	TGTGCCAGCAGCTTAGGGGGACAGGGGGCTTACGAGCAGTACTTC	CASSLGGQGAYEQYF
TRBV10-2	NA	many	TRBJ2-2	TGCGCCAGCACTCAGGGAATCGGGGAGCTGTTTTTT	CASTQGIGELFF
TRBV7-9	NA	NA	TRBJ1-2	TGTGCCAGCAGCTTAGTCCCCGCGGGGGGCTACACCTTC	CASSLVPAGGYTF
TRBV5-4	TRBD1	NA	TRBJ2-5	TGTGCCAGCAGCGGGAGACAGGGGCAAGAGACCCAGTACTTC	CASSGRQGQETQYF
TRBV18	NA	NA	TRBJ1-1	TGTGCCAGCTCACCCGGACAGAACACTGAAGCTTTCTTT	CASSPGQNTEAFF
TRBV25-1	NA	few	TRBJ1-2	TGTGCCAGCAGGGGACCCGGGAGTAACTATGGCTACACCTTC	CASRGPGSNYGYTF
TRBV5-1	TRBD1	NA	TRBJ2-1	TGCGCCAGCAAGGGGGCTGGGACCTACAATGAGCAGTTCTTC	CASKGAGTYNEQFF
TRBV5-1	NA	NA	TRBJ2-7	TGCGCCAGCAGCTCCAGGGGCGGCGAGCAGTACTTC	CASSSRGGEQYF
TRBV30	NA	NA	TRBJ2-7	TGTGCCGGCGGGAAGAGCTCCTACGAGCAGTACTTC	CAGGKSSYEQYF
TRBV15	TRBD2	NA	TRBJ2-5	TGTGCCACCAGACCAGGGACTACTCAAGAGACCCAGTACTTC	CATRPGTTQETQYF